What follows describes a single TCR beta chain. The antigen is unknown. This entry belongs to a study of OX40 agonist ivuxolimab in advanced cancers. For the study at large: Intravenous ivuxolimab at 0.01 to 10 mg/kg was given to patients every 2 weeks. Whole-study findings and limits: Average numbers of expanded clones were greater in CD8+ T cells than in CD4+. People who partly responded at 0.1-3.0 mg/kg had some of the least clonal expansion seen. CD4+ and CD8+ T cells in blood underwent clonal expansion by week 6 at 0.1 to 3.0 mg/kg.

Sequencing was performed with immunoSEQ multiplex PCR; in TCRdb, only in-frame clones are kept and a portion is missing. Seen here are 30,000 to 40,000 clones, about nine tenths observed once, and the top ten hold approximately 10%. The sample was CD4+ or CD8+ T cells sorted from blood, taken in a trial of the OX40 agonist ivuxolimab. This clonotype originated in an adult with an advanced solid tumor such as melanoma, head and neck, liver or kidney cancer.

The CDR3 DNA reads TGTGCCAGTAGTATAACCTCAGGGGCCCCTGAAGCTTTCTTT. Its protein product is CASSITSGAPEAFF. The chain joins TRBV19 to TRBJ1-1, with D tentatively TRBD1 (6 bases). Germline V lookup: CDR1 LNHDA, CDR2 SQIVND (reference sequence). The V end lost 2 bases, the J end lost 6 bases, and 13 bases lay between the germline ends. The CDR3 totals 14 residues.